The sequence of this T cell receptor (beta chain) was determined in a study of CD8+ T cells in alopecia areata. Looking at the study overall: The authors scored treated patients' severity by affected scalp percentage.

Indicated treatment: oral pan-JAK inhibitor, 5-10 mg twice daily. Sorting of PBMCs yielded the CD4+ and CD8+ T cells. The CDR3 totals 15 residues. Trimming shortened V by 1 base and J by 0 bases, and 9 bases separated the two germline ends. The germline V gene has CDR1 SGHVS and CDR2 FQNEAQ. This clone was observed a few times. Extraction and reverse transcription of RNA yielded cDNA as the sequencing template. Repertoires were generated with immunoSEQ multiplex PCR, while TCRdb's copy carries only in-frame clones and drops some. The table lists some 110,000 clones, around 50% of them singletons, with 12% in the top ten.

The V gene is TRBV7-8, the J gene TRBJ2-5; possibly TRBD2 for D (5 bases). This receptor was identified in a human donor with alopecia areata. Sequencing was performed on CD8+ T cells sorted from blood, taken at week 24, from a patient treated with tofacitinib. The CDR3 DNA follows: TGTGCCAGCAGCTTAGGGGAGCCCTACCAAGAGACCCAGTACTTC. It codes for CASSLGEPYQETQYF.